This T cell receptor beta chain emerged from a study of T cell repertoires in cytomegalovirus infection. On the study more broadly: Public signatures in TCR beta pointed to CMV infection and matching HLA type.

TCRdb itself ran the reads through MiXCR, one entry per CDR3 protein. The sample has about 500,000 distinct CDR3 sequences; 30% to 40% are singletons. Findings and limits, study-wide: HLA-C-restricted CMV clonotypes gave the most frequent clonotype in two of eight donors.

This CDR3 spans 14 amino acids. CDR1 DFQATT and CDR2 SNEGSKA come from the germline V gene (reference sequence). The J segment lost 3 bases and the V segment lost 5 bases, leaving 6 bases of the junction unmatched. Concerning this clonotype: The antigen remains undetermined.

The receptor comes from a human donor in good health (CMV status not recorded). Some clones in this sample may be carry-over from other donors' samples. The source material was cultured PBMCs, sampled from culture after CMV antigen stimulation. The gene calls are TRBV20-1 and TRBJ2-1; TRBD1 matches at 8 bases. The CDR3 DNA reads TGCAGTGCTGTGACAGGGGCCCTCTACAATGAGCAGTTCTTC. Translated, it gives CSAVTGALYNEQFF.